What follows are 26 T cell receptor beta chains derived from one specimen sequenced in a study of T cells after yellow fever vaccination (dated by TCRdb to between 2019 and 2020). This sample's treatment or condition label indicates: live attenuated yellow fever vaccine strain. Libraries were prepared through 5' RACE. Sequencer: Illumina HiSeq 2500. The public reads were reprocessed in TCRdb via fastp at Q25 and MiXCR, keeping in-frame beta chains. CDR3 protein sequences are deduplicated, and each keeps its most common genes and DNA. Here the sample has tens of thousands of distinct CDR3 sequences; roughly 7.7% occur a single time. The ten largest account for roughly two fifths of the sample. Material: CD8+ T cells sorted from PBMCs, obtained on the day of the yellow fever booster vaccination. The receptor source for this set is a man aged 30 to 45 who received the YFV17D yellow fever vaccine.

This clonotype was observed a few times. The genes are TRBV5-5 and TRBJ1-1; D might be TRBD1 (5 bases). Germline lookup yields CDR1 SGHKS and CDR2 YYEKEE (reference sequence). This CDR3 has 15 residues. Trimming cost V 3 bases and J 0 bases, with 12 bases left between them. CDR3 amino acids: CASSWMTEMNTEAFF. CDR3 bases: TGTGCCAGCAGCTGGATGACAGAAATGAACACTGAAGCTTTCTTT.

The table lists this clonotype with a few counts. Written as DNA, the CDR3 is TGTGCCAGCAGCCCCAGGACAGGGTTTGACGAGCAGTACTTC. Translation gives CASSPRTGFDEQYF. The chain uses TRBV25-1 and TRBJ2-7; 8 nucleotides match TRBD1. CDR3 length equals 14 residues. V gave up 6 bases and J gave up 5 bases; unmatched junction bases: 9. The V gene's germline CDR1 is MGHDK and CDR2 SYGVNS.

The chain employs TRBV5-4 and TRBJ2-7; D uncertain. Trimming pared 3 bases from V and 2 bases from J, leaving 9 bases between. CDR1 and CDR2 from the germline V gene are SGHNT and YYREEE (reference sequence). The CDR3 is 13 residues long. The CDR3 is CASSSSFTYEQYF. The CDR3 bases are TGTGCCAGCAGCTCGTCCTTTACCTACGAGCAGTACTTC. The variable domain in full, with the rest retrieved from reference TRBV5-4 and TRBJ2-7, is ETGVTQSPTHLIKTRGQQVTLRCSSQSGHNTVSWYQQALGQGPQFIFQYYREEENGRGNFPPRFSGLQFPNYSSELNVNALELDDSALYLCASSSSFTYEQYFGPGTRLTVT.

V gene TRBV27 combines with J gene TRBJ2-5; tentatively, D is TRBD1 (6 bases). The CDR3 extends over 15 amino acids. V lost 6 bases to trimming and J lost 1 base, with 15 bases between them. Germline CDR1 MNHEY, CDR2 SMNVEV (reference sequence). The DNA for the CDR3 is TGTGCCAGCAGCGGACTGGGACAAACCCAAGAGACCCAGTACTTC. It yields the protein CASSGLGQTQETQYF.

The table lists this clonotype with a few counts. The chain links TRBV24-1 to TRBJ2-7; the D is unclear. Germline V lookup: CDR1 KGHDR, CDR2 SFDVKD. Trimming stripped 4 bases from V and 3 bases from J, with 9 bases between. The CDR3 has 13 amino acids. CDR3 sequence: CATSDGSRYEQYF. The CDR3 bases are TGTGCCACCAGTGACGGCAGCCGCTACGAGCAGTACTTC.

The rearrangement uses TRBV10-3 and TRBJ2-5; the D gene is possibly TRBD2 (5 bases). The V gene's germline CDR1 is ENHRY and CDR2 SYGVKD. V shed 6 bases and J shed 5 bases, with 10 bases lying between them. The CDR3 contains 12 residues. This CDR3 reads CAISGGEETQYF. CDR3 coding DNA: TGTGCCATCAGCGGAGGAGAGGAGACCCAGTACTTC.

This clonotype was observed a few times. Relative to the germline gene, one junction end is altered; a read error may explain this. CDR3 nucleotides: TGTGCCAGCAGGGTAGGGGATGGAGATTCGCAGTATTTT. Protein sequence: CASRVGDGDSQYF. The V gene is TRBV7-8, the J gene TRBJ2-3; tentative D call: TRBD1 (5 bases). Germline CDR1 reads SGHVS; CDR2 reads FQNEAQ. The CDR3 contains 13 residues.

The rearrangement joins TRBV11-2 to TRBJ2-3, with D hard to call. The CDR3 totals 14 residues. V was pared by 0 bases and J by 6 bases, with 10 bases between. CDR1 SGHAT and CDR2 FQNNGV come from the germline V gene. The CDR3 sequence is CASSLDPSSDTQYF. The DNA for the CDR3 is TGTGCCAGCAGCTTAGATCCTAGTTCCGATACGCAGTATTTT.

The rearrangement links TRBV5-4 to TRBJ2-7; 13 bases are shared with TRBD2. V was clipped by 3 bases and J by 5 bases; unmatched bases: 5. The CDR3 loop spans 15 amino acids. Germline values: CDR1 SGHNT, CDR2 YYREEE (reference sequence). CDR3 bases: TGTGCCAGCAGCTCCGGACTAGCGGGAGATCACGAGCAGTACTTC. Encoded protein: CASSSGLAGDHEQYF. Supplemented by reference TRBV5-4 and TRBJ2-7, the full variable domain reads ETGVTQSPTHLIKTRGQQVTLRCSSQSGHNTVSWYQQALGQGPQFIFQYYREEENGRGNFPPRFSGLQFPNYSSELNVNALELDDSALYLCASSSGLAGDHEQYFGPGTRLTVT.

This clonotype was observed many times. V usage is TRBV4-3 and J usage is TRBJ2-2; D may be TRBD2 (5 bases). CDR1 is LGHNA, CDR2 YSLEER, per germline. Trimming removed 5 bases from V and 2 bases from J, with 9 bases in between. This CDR3 comprises 14 residues. The CDR3 spells CASSAPGNTGELFF. CDR3 coding DNA: TGCGCCAGCAGCGCCCCGGGAAACACCGGGGAGCTGTTTTTT.

This clonotype occurred a few times. The chain joins TRBV24-1 to TRBJ2-1; TRBD2 matches at 14 bases. This CDR3 region has 13 residues. V lost 7 bases, J lost 12 bases, and 4 bases stayed unmatched. CDR1 is KGHDR and CDR2 is SFDVKD in the germline V gene. CDR3 amino acids: CATRGLAGVGQFF. The CDR3 bases are TGTGCCACCAGGGGACTAGCGGGAGTAGGGCAGTTCTTC.

The J gene is TRBJ2-2, the V gene TRBV10-3, with 7 bases fitting TRBD1. Trimming took 6 bases from V and 7 from J; bases not matched to a gene: 5. Germline V gives CDR1 ENHRY, CDR2 SYGVKD. The CDR3 totals 13 residues. The CDR3 bases are TGTGCCATCAGAGACAGGGAAGGCGGGGAGCTGTTTTTT. Translating it yields CAIRDREGGELFF.

Worth noting for this clonotype: An end of the junction differs from the germline gene, which may be a read error. This chain connects TRBV5-6 to TRBJ1-2; 10 nucleotides agree with TRBD1. Germline loops: CDR1 SGHDT, CDR2 YYEEEE. This CDR3 has 16 residues. The CDR3 protein is CASSPGTGASNDGYTF. CDR3 sequence (DNA): TGTGCCAGCAGTCCCGGGACAGGGGCAAGTAACGATGGCTACACCTTC.

The chain couples TRBV12-3 or TRBV12-4 to TRBJ1-2, with TRBD1 matching over 7 bases. J gave up 8 bases and V 8 bases, and 14 bases lay outside the gene matches. The CDR3 extends over 14 amino acids. The CDR3 loop reads CASGKGASGLGYTF. DNA of the CDR3: TGTGCCAGCGGGAAGGGGGCCTCCGGATTGGGCTACACCTTC.

V gene TRBV12-3 or TRBV12-4 combines with J gene TRBJ2-3, with 9 bases that match TRBD2. This CDR3 comprises 16 residues. J was trimmed by 0 bases and V by 5 bases; bases with no gene match: 6. In DNA form, the CDR3 reads TGTGCCAGCAGTCCAGGACTAGCGTCTAGCACAGATACGCAGTATTTT. Amino acids: CASSPGLASSTDTQYF.

V gene TRBV7-2 combines with J gene TRBJ2-3; D unclear. Germline V gene lookup returns CDR1 SGHTA and CDR2 FQGNSA. Trimming left V 3 bases short and J 4 bases short, with 11 bases between. The CDR3 loop spans 14 amino acids. The CDR3 DNA reads as TGTGCCAGCAGCTTTGGGTTAAATCCAGATACGCAGTATTTT. Protein product: CASSFGLNPDTQYF.

This clonotype was seen only a few times. This chain connects TRBV6-1 to TRBJ1-5, with D tentatively TRBD1 (5 bases). Germline V gives CDR1 MNHNS, CDR2 SASEGT. This CDR3 contains 15 residues. V was cut by 6 bases and J by 5 bases, with 17 bases left in between. CDR3 in DNA: TGTGCCAGCAGCCCCCTGGGAGGGACCGATCAGCCCCAGCATTTT. Translation gives CASSPLGGTDQPQHF.

V is TRBV6-5 and J is TRBJ2-7; no reliable D call. This CDR3 contains 15 residues. Per the germline V gene, CDR1 is MNHEY and CDR2 is SVGAGI. V was shortened by 0 bases and J by 2 bases, with 11 bases between the two germline ends. CDR3 sequence: CASSYSILKTYEQYF. The CDR3 region has the DNA TGTGCCAGCAGTTACTCGATTCTCAAGACCTACGAGCAGTACTTC.

There are a few counts of this clonotype. In DNA form, the CDR3 reads TGCGCCAGCAGTCCGTCGAGCTCAGATACGCAGTATTTT. Its protein is CASSPSSSDTQYF. The chain combines TRBV4-1 with TRBJ2-3; no definite D call. CDR1 is MGHRA and CDR2 is YSYEKL in the germline V gene. Trimming pared 6 bases from V and 4 bases from J, leaving 11 bases between. The length of the CDR3 is 13 residues.

Many counts were recorded for this clonotype. The rearrangement joins TRBV20-1 to TRBJ2-7; D is possibly TRBD1 (6 bases). Germline V gene sequence: CDR1 DFQATT, CDR2 SNEGSKA (reference sequence). Trimming took 3 bases from V and 2 from J, leaving 14 bases between them. The CDR3 is made up of 14 amino acids. The CDR3 nucleotides are TGCAGTGCTAGTCTCCGGGACATACCCTACGAGCAGTACTTC. As protein: CSASLRDIPYEQYF.

This clonotype was seen ten or more times. The V gene is TRBV20-1, the J gene TRBJ2-1; 13 nucleotides line up with TRBD2. The CDR3 has 16 amino acids. V gave up 5 bases and J gave up 8 bases; unmatched junction bases: 12. Germline lookup yields CDR1 DFQATT and CDR2 SNEGSKA (reference sequence). The CDR3 loop reads CSAFSGTSGKVHEQFF. The CDR3, as DNA: TGCAGTGCTTTTTCCGGGACTAGCGGGAAGGTCCATGAGCAGTTCTTC.

In its sample, this clonotype was seen many times. V usage is TRBV5-5 and J usage is TRBJ2-5; 11 bases are a match to TRBD2. V gave up 0 bases and J gave up 5 bases; unmatched junction bases: 6. Germline lookup yields CDR1 SGHKS and CDR2 YYEKEE (reference sequence). CDR3 length: 16 amino acids. The CDR3 DNA reads TGTGCCAGCAGCTTGGAGCTGGCTAGCGGGAGGGAGACCCAGTACTTC. Protein sequence: CASSLELASGRETQYF.

This chain connects TRBV7-9 to TRBJ2-1, with 7 bases that match TRBD2. Germline CDR1 SEHNR, CDR2 FQNEAQ (reference sequence). There are 16 residues in the CDR3. The J segment lost 2 bases and the V segment lost 4 bases, leaving 8 bases of the junction unmatched. CDR3 in DNA: TGTGCCAGCAGCTCGTCAGCGGGAACTGCCTACAATGAGCAGTTCTTC. It encodes CASSSSAGTAYNEQFF.

This clonotype showed up just a few times. The CDR3 DNA follows: TGCAGTGCAACACAGGGGGCGCCCAACGAGCAGTACTTC. This codes for CSATQGAPNEQYF. V and J are TRBV20-1 and TRBJ2-7, with 9 nucleotides matching TRBD1. This CDR3 comprises 13 residues. The ends lost 6 bases at V and 5 bases at J; junction bases unmatched: 8. Germline values: CDR1 DFQATT, CDR2 SNEGSKA (reference sequence).

This clonotype showed up just a few times. The rearrangement uses TRBV27 and TRBJ1-5; possibly TRBD1 for D (5 bases). Trimming left V 6 bases short and J 5 bases short, with 17 bases between. Per germline, CDR1 MNHEY and CDR2 SMNVEV (reference sequence). The CDR3 loop spans 15 amino acids. Here the CDR3 DNA reads TGTGCCAGCAGAGAAGACAGTGGGTTGGATCAGCCCCAGCATTTT. Translated, it gives CASREDSGLDQPQHF.

The rearrangement links TRBV6-1 to TRBJ2-3; 9 bases line up with TRBD2. V shed 10 bases, J shed 0 bases, and the junction held 11 bases outside the gene matches. This CDR3 contains 16 residues. Germline-derived CDR1 and CDR2 are MNHNS and SASEGT. CDR3 DNA: TGTGCCACCCTTACGGGTAGCGGGAGAAGCACAGATACGCAGTATTTT. Translated: CATLTGSGRSTDTQYF.